This T cell receptor (beta chain) originates from a study of blood T cells in healthy people across ages. Study-wide results and caveats: Higher diversity and more naive CD4+ cells were features of long-lived donors, compared to aged donors.

Isolating PBMCs gave at least 7 million of these cells per sample. For this clonotype: Its antigen is unidentified.

Sample-barcoded 5' priming and a J-beta primer mix drove a second PCR of about 6 to 12 cycles. Each CDR3 protein gets one entry after TCRdb re-called the 5' RACE reads with MiXCR. This sample has more than 500,000 distinct CDR3 sequences, with roughly a quarter found just once. The J segment lost 0 bases and the V segment lost 3 bases, leaving 4 bases of the junction unmatched. Germline CDR1 is DFQATT and CDR2 is SNEGSKA (reference sequence). The CDR3 is 14 residues long. The same data also contributed to another study, on T cells of mothers and their children. That paper notes: Sample barcodes plus 2-4 random nucleotides came from the M1S primer. Slightly higher but non-significant overlap marked related mother-child pairs versus unrelated pairs.

This TCR was sampled from a boy aged 2 to 10 in good health. The sequenced material came from blood. V is TRBV20-1 and J is TRBJ1-2; TRBD1 aligns across 7 bases. CDR3 in DNA: TGCAGTGCTAGGGCAGACAGGGCTAACTATGGCTACACCTTC. Translation: CSARADRANYGYTF.